This T cell receptor beta chain was retrieved from a study of cytomegalovirus exposure and HLA in healthy donors (TCRdb year 2017). Notes on the research overall: An earlier analysis of roughly 570 of the donors reported approximately 280 Gb of sequence data and 117 million unique TCR beta sequences obtained from roughly 170 million T cells. Roughly 300 gigabases of sequencing data and 70 million to 85 million unique TCR sequences were included in an early release covering roughly 600 HLA-typed donors. The genetic ancestry cluster associated with self-reported Caucasian donors included approximately 85% of the roughly 390 genotyped donors. The study was designed to test whether signatures of past pathogen exposure could be identified by cataloging public T cell receptors. Using immunosequencing, the study profiled T cell repertoires from about 650 subjects and related those repertoires to cytomegalovirus serostatus. In addition to the first cohort of roughly 700 subjects, a separate validation cohort of some 120 different subjects was used. The study combined high-throughput TCR immunosequencing, statistical association of individual TCRs with disease status, and machine learning to predict cytomegalovirus infection status. A later analysis re-examined previously published TCR beta repertoires from more than 550 donors and added high-resolution HLA genotyping to investigate patterns of TCR occurrence. The later analysis used no new phenotypic data to find candidate immune exposures, relying instead on TCR beta sequences and their occurrence across donors. To decide whether each TCR beta V gene segment behaved as functional or pseudogenic, an earlier analysis of some 600 of the donors relied on high-throughput TCR beta sequencing. Donor age, sex, ethnicity and CMV serostatus were compiled together with the repertoire data. A later genetic analysis used genome-wide SNP genotypes for about 60% of the roughly 700 donors, treating that subset as a discovery cohort. Every discovery cohort repertoire had been produced on one sequencing platform. Class I and class II HLA loci were covered by the typing at four-digit resolution. Typing coverage varied by locus: roughly 629-640 donors for A, B, C, DRB1 and DQB1; some 520 for DQA1; approximately 570 for DPA1; roughly 450 for DPB1. Several DR-DQ haplotypes were handled as single units for association and clustering, since linkage in the cohort was strong. On average, 235,054 unique TCR beta nucleotide sequences were sequenced per donor among 398 genotyped donors of the cohort, with about 19% of those sequences being non-productive.

Broader findings and caveats from the paper: A further reported finding was that TCR beta sequences accurately predicted the HLA-A and HLA-B alleles for most subjects in the first cohort. A cluster of highly shared sequence variants was judged likely to be a technical artifact of the sequencing pipeline. In vitro tests confirmed that three of the cytomegalovirus-associated TCR beta chains recognize cytomegalovirus antigens. In a later analysis, the rate of TCR association differed among HLA loci, with DRB1 alleles having the most associated TCRs and HLA-C alleles having the fewest. A later analysis found that HLA-associated TCR beta chains were more clonally expanded and had lower generation probabilities than equally common non-associated chains. Linkage disequilibrium might explain the correlated functional status among segregating V segments, but an unknown experimental factor could not be excluded. The classifier was reported to diagnose cytomegalovirus status with high specificity and sensitivity in both the original cohort and the validation cohort. Because HLA typing was missing for some donors at each locus, association tests included only the typed subset. Strong co-occurrence of HLA alleles, especially DR and DQ, made assigning TCR associations to individual alleles difficult. This cohort had only TCR beta chains sequenced, and the lack of alpha or paired-chain data limited which features could be detected. In a later analysis, 15,000 to 20,000 TCR beta sequences were associated with specific HLA alleles at a false discovery rate of 0.05. Immune exposure information for the cohort was limited to CMV serostatus. A total of 164 TCR beta chains were listed by the study as associated with cytomegalovirus. A later analysis found that most CMV-associated TCR beta chains appeared HLA-restricted, with HLA associations seemingly driven largely by CMV exposure. In a later analysis, several top co-occurrence clusters were reported to appear linked to parvovirus B19, influenza, CMV and Epstein-Barr virus. In an earlier analysis of about 550 of the donors, most TCR beta V segments were observed in productive rearrangements about 87% or about 30% of the time, broadly matching IMGT annotations. A later genetic analysis associated a missense DCLRE1C variant with V-gene and J-gene trimming of TCR beta chains, and an independent cohort replicated the association. About 17 rarely observed V segments, including chromosome 9 orphons, were excluded from the earlier analysis of approximately 600 of the donors because counts were too low. According to the authors, the approach could potentially be generalized to other disease states and immunological phenotypes. The 87-base-pair reads could not distinguish some IMGT-functional V segments, including TRBV6-2 and TRBV6-3, so those segments were excluded. Presence/absence analyses assumed roughly uniform sequencing depth across donors, an assumption that may not hold. While some public TCRs were present in many individuals, most TCR sequences turned up only very rarely across donors. A later genetic analysis reported fewer N-insertions in productive TCRs among donors in an Asian-associated ancestry cluster than the roughly 640-donor mean.

Based on the germline V gene (reference sequence), the CDR1 and CDR2 sequences are LNHDA and SQIVND. From V the trimming removes 6 bases and from J it removes 8 bases, while the gene matches leave 8 bases of the junction unaccounted for. Including cysteine and phenylalanine, the CDR3 has 13 amino acids. Only the CDR3 DNA is retained, 39 bases long and in frame from the first base. Library preparation was by the immunoSEQ multiplex PCR assay. A mixture of 60 forward primers for TCR Vbeta segments and 13 reverse primers for TCR Jbeta segments was used in the multiplex PCR. A multiplex PCR assay on genomic DNA amplified the CDR3 region of rearranged TCR beta genes. The Illumina HiSeq System was used to sequence the amplified TCR beta libraries as 87-base-pair reads. As for the authors' bioinformatics: A later analysis tallied 75 million to 85 million unique TCR beta chains across the roughly 610 repertoires, and around 9.9 million of those chains were shared by two or more donors. A nearest-neighbor algorithm error-corrected the raw reads and collapsed the reads into unique sequences, merging closely related sequences to remove PCR and sequencing errors. To assign V, D and J gene segments, CDR3 sequences were aligned to IMGT reference sequences. For a sequence to be retained, a match of at least six nucleotides to both a V gene segment and a J gene segment was required. Rearrangements were called productive when the CDR3 lacked stop codons and stayed in frame with V and J; all others were non-productive. CDR3 was defined by IMGT convention, running from the second conserved V-encoded cysteine to the conserved J-encoded phenylalanine. The earlier analysis of about 610 of the donors excluded any sequence lacking an unambiguous match to a single V gene segment. In an earlier analysis of more than 500 of the donors, a V segment was called functional when productive rearrangements were above 56.7%, and segregating when the standard deviation between donors exceeded 5%. A statistical classification framework was built to diagnose cytomegalovirus status from the catalog of TCR beta chain sequences. In a later analysis, TCR nucleotide sequences were compared against IMGT/GENE-DB human TR gene sequences so that V and J genes could be assigned. A later analysis assigned CDR3 sequences and most-parsimonious VDJ recombination scenarios with the TCRdist pipeline. In a later analysis, each TCR beta chain was defined by its CDR3 amino acid sequence together with its V-gene family, and reads lacking a unique V-gene family were excluded. To address suspected cross-contamination and a sequencing artifact, a later analysis removed approximately 590 highly shared, low-generation-probability nucleotide sequences. For each public chain, a later analysis derived a clonal expansion index from normalized ranks of inferred template counts within each repertoire. In a later analysis, generation probabilities were computed using a VDJ recombination model fitted to out-of-frame rearrangements, and the results were checked against IGoR. In a later analysis, TCR-TCR, TCR-HLA and TCR-CMV co-occurrence was scored with hypergeometric tests, and a repertoire-size bias correction was applied to TCR pairs. To estimate false discovery rates, a later analysis permuted the HLA or CMV assignments 20 times. In a later analysis, co-occurring TCRs were grouped using DBSCAN, and TCRdist sequence similarity was added for clustering within HLA-allele-positive subsets. Co-occurrence clustering excluded repertoires with fewer than 30,000 or more than 120,000 public chains, plus five with anomalous nucleotide sharing. TCRdb re-hosts the immuneACCESS table, in-frame sequences only. Its copies lack some clones; in the studies checked, an unresolved V gene accounts for under half of them, and the cause for the rest is not known. The V and J calls and the clone size are those of that table, but D and trimming were determined from the DNA. The sample records 150,000 to 200,000 clones, approximately 85% of which are singletons. The top ten constitute roughly 10% of the sample.

Concerning this clone itself: Its recognized antigen is unknown. No qualities accompany the bases; no much larger clone lies one base away.

The cohort comprised under 700 healthy bone marrow donors. Cohort members were all nominally healthy when sampled, although unrecorded immune exposures were likely present. The donor was CMV seropositive and was included in the group of 250 to 300 seropositive cohort members. Each donor provided a peripheral blood sample, and peripheral blood mononuclear cells were used for TCR beta sequencing. Genomic DNA was extracted from the blood cell samples with the Qiagen DNeasy Blood Extraction Kit. The chain was built from TRBV19 and TRBJ1-2; the central 8 bases match TRBD1. This receptor was obtained from a young man in good health and CMV-seropositive. The sequenced material came from PBMCs. The sequence in DNA is TGTGCCAGTAGGAATTGGACAGGGTACGGCTACACCTTC. This yields the protein CASRNWTGYGYTF.